The entry below describes one T cell receptor (beta chain). The antigen is undetermined. The entry originates in a study of T cell repertoires in cytomegalovirus infection. At the level of the study: Public TCR beta signatures were indicative of both CMV infection and a matching HLA type. Whole-study results and caveats: Summed frequency of public TCR beta families distinguished CMV carriers with the relevant HLA. In two of eight donors, the top clonotype was HLA-C-restricted CMV-specific.

TCRdb processed the reads anew with MiXCR; each CDR3 protein has one entry. The sample contains more than 400,000 distinct CDR3 sequences, about 30% of which appear only once. Germline CDR1 and CDR2: MDHEN and SYDVKM. The CDR3 runs 14 residues. The V and J ends lost 6 bases and 12 bases respectively, with 21 bases between them. This clonotype originated in a human donor in good health (CMV status not recorded). Some clones in this sample may be carry-over from other donors' samples. Sequencing used PBMCs. V usage is TRBV28 and J usage is TRBJ2-1, with D possibly being TRBD1 (6 bases). The CDR3 loop is CASRLGQYQGGQFF. CDR3 coding DNA: TGTGCCAGCAGGTTAGGACAGTACCAAGGTGGGCAGTTCTTC.